This TCR beta chain was retrieved from a study of T cells in Graves' hyperthyroidism and ophthalmopathy. Amplification targeted TCR beta CDR3 regions from RNA transcripts. Using the HTBI primer set, a first-round RT-PCR was run on the TCR CDR3. TCRdb re-called the multiplex PCR reads with MiXCR, one entry per CDR3 protein. The table shows about 280,000 distinct CDR3 sequences, with approximately 26% occurring only once. This clonotype has a count of ten or more. CDR3 size: 14 residues. V gave up 2 bases and J gave up 4 bases, with 11 bases separating them. From germline, CDR1 is MNHNS and CDR2 SASEGT. The V gene is TRBV6-1, the J gene TRBJ2-5, with D perhaps being TRBD1 or TRBD2 (5 bases each). The source material was blood. The clonotype originates from a man between 40 and 49 years old with Graves' hyperthyroidism that later progressed to Graves' ophthalmopathy. The CDR3, as DNA: TGTGCCAGCAGTGAACGGGGCCAGGGAGAGACCCAGTACTTC. Its protein is CASSERGQGETQYF.